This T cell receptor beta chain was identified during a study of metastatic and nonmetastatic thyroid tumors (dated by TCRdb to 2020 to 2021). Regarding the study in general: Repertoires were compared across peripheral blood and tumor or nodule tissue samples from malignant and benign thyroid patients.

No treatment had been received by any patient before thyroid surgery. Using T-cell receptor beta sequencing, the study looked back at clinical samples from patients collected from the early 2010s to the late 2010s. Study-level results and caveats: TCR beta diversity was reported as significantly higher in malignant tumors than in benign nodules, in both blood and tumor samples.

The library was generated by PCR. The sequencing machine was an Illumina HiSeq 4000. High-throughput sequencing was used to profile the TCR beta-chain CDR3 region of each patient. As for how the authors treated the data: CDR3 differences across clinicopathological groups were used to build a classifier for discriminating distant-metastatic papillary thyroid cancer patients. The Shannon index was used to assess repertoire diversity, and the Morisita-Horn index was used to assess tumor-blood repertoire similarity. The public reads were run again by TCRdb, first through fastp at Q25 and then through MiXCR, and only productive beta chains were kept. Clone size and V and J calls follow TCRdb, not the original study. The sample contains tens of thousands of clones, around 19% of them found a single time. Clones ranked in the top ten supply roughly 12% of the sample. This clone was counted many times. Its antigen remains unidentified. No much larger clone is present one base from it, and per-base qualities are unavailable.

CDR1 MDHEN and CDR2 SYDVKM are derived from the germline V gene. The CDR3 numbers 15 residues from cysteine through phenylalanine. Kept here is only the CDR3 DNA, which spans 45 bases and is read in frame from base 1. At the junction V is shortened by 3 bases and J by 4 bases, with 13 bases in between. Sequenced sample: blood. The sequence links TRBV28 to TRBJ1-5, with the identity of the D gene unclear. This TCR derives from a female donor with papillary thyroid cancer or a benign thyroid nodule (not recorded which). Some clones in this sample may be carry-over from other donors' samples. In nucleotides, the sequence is TGTGCCAGCAGTTTTTGGATAGGAGGGAATCAGCCCCAGCATTTT. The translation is CASSFWIGGNQPQHF.